This T cell receptor beta chain stems from a study of sequential checkpoint blockade in melanoma. Study at large: Matched biopsies came pretreatment and at week 13 for twenty-two patients.

Only in-frame clones appear in the TCRdb table, and some are missing; sequencing was by immunoSEQ multiplex PCR. The top ten clones hold about a sixth of a sample with over 2,500 clones, approximately 20% of them seen once. Treatment given: randomized to nivolumab then ipilimumab (arm A) or the reverse (arm B). None of the patients previously received DNA-damaging chemotherapy. The CDR3 runs 15 residues. In germline, CDR1 is SGDLS, CDR2 YYNGEE. Trimming at V came to 2 bases and at J to 1 base, leaving 3 bases not matched to a gene. In its sample, this clone is medium-sized. The receptor's source is a human donor with melanoma. The chain employs TRBV9 and TRBJ1-1, with 9 bases lining up with TRBD1. The sample consisted of tumor tissue (inferred from file names), taken from a patient given nivolumab and ipilimumab in sequence. CDR3 region: CASSVGTGSNTEAFF. In nucleotides, the CDR3 is TGTGCCAGCAGCGTGGGGACAGGGTCGAACACTGAAGCTTTCTTT.